Listed here are 5 T cell receptor beta chains from one sample, sequenced in a study of graft-versus-host responses after intestinal transplantation. Assay used: immunoSEQ multiplex PCR; TCRdb lists only in-frame clones, some missing. The repertoire holds about 130,000 clones, with about 92% as singletons. These receptors are not linked to any known antigen. The material sequenced was unstimulated CD4+ T cells sorted from spleen or lymph node cells, taken before intestinal transplant. These receptors were collected from a human donor who received an intestinal transplant.

Only a few counts were recorded for this clone. This sequence joins TRBV19 and TRBJ1-2; D unresolved. Germline CDR1 LNHDA, CDR2 SQIVND (reference sequence). The V gene lost 3 bases and the J gene lost 8 bases, with 22 bases spanning the gap. CDR3 length: 16 residues. CDR3 amino acids: CASSIDLSRAYKGYTF. CDR3 DNA sequence: TGTGCCAGTAGTATTGACCTATCACGAGCGTACAAGGGCTACACCTTC.

The chain recombines TRBV6-1 with TRBJ2-5, with TRBD2 matching over 12 bases. There are 14 residues in the CDR3. With 6 bases clipped from V and 5 bases from J, the junction kept 4 bases outside the gene matches. Germline V gene sequence: CDR1 MNHNS, CDR2 SASEGT. In DNA form, the CDR3 reads TGTGCCAGCAGCATACTAGCGGGGGGTGAGACCCAGTACTTC. It is translated as CASSILAGGETQYF.

The chain carries TRBV7-2 and TRBJ1-1; D is perhaps TRBD1 (5 bases). CDR3 size: 15 residues. The germline V gene encodes CDR1 SGHTA and CDR2 FQGNSA. V lost 5 bases and J 1 base, leaving 14 bases between the germline ends. CDR3 nucleotide sequence: TGTGCCAGCAGCCCCCAATCTGACAGGAACACTGAAGCTTTCTTT. It specifies CASSPQSDRNTEAFF.

This clone was counted a single time. V and J are TRBV18 and TRBJ2-5, with D perhaps given as TRBD1 or TRBD2 (5 bases each). The CDR3 is 14 amino acids. V lost 3 bases and J 2 bases, leaving 10 bases between the germline ends. Germline CDR1 KGHSH, CDR2 LQKENI. The DNA of the CDR3 is TGTGCCAGCTCACCGGGGACCAGGCAAGAGACCCAGTACTTC. This gives the protein CASSPGTRQETQYF. The full variable domain, completed using reference TRBV18 and TRBJ2-5, is NAGVMQNPRHLVRRRGQEARLRCSPMKGHSHVYWYRQLPEEGLKFMVYLQKENIIDESGMPKERFSAEFPKEGPSILRIQQVVRGDSAAYFCASSPGTRQETQYFGPGTRLLVL.

The count of this clone is one. The CDR3 spells CASSLVTGQAYEQYF. In DNA, the CDR3 is TGTGCCAGCAGCTTGGTCACGGGACAGGCCTACGAGCAGTACTTC. The rearrangement uses TRBV11-2 and TRBJ2-7, with TRBD1 matching over 8 bases. Germline assignment: CDR1 SGHAT and CDR2 FQNNGV. V dropped 3 bases and J dropped 2; count of bases not matched to a gene: 6. The CDR3 is 15 amino acids. The full variable domain, with the rest looked up from reference TRBV11-2 and TRBJ2-7, is EAGVAQSPRYKIIEKRQSVAFWCNPISGHATLYWYQQILGQGPKLLIQFQNNGVVDDSQLPKDRFSAERLKGVDSTLKIQPAKLEDSAVYLCASSLVTGQAYEQYFGPGTRLTVT.